This T cell receptor (beta chain) came from a study of long-term antiretroviral therapy in people with HIV. Details on this clone: Its antigen is undetermined.

The CDR3 length is 14 residues. V dropped 6 bases and J dropped 0 bases, with 9 bases sitting between them. Germline loops: CDR1 MNHNS, CDR2 SASEGT. Version v3.0 of the immunoSEQ assay ran at survey level. TCRdb's copy holds only in-frame clones and misses some; the assay was immunoSEQ multiplex PCR. The sample lists roughly 40,000 clones; 94% were seen once. Study-wide results and limits: In samples taken after ART, diversity increased but remained below transplant donor control levels. Sampling of blood ran from the mid-2000s to the late 2010s, and older ART regimens were possibly in use.

This receptor was taken from a man aged 25-45 years with HIV. The sample was unsorted PBMCs, taken roughly 9.4 years after starting antiretroviral therapy. The V and J genes are TRBV6-1 and TRBJ2-1, with D possibly matching TRBD2 (6 bases). The CDR3 nucleotides read TGTGCCAGCAGGGGAGGCGCCTCCTACAATGAGCAGTTCTTC. This sequence encodes CASRGGASYNEQFF.